Listed here are 4 T cell receptor beta chains from one sample, sequenced in a study of blood T cell repertoires in COVID-19 (dated by TCRdb to the early 2020s). Library preparation used the immunoSEQ multiplex PCR assay. TCRdb provides this immuneACCESS table in a form limited to in-frame rearrangements. Some clones are lacking; in checked studies, under half of them reflect an unresolved V gene, and why the rest are absent is not known. This sample lists 290,000 or so clones; 90% to 95% were detected once. Of the sample, around 2% is held by the ten largest clones. The sequenced sample was peripheral blood. All receptors derive from a woman aged 30 to 39 with COVID-19, enrolled during active disease.

V usage is TRBV24-1 and J usage is TRBJ2-1; 7 bases are shared with TRBD2. Trimming cost V 4 bases and J 7 bases; bases outside gene matches: 18. There are 18 residues in the CDR3. CDR1 KGHDR and CDR2 SFDVKD come from the germline V gene. Here the CDR3 DNA reads TGTGCCACCAGTGACTTATATGGACGGGGGGATAGTAGGAATGAGCAGTTCTTC. Amino acid sequence: CATSDLYGRGDSRNEQFF.

This sequence joins TRBV27 and TRBJ1-1; no definite D call. The CDR3 consists of 13 residues. V was clipped by 0 bases and J by 5 bases, with 7 bases between them. Germline CDR1 reads MNHEY; CDR2 reads SMNVEV (reference sequence). CDR3 sequence (DNA): TGTGCCAGCAGTTTATCGGTCAGGACTGAAGCTTTCTTT. The encoded protein is CASSLSVRTEAFF.

This clone was detected only a few times. The chain recombines TRBV7-8 with TRBJ2-7, with 7 bases that match TRBD2. There are 15 residues in the CDR3. The V gene end was trimmed by 0 bases and the J gene end by 2 bases; junction bases not matched to a gene: 4. CDR1 SGHVS and CDR2 FQNEAQ come from the germline V gene. The CDR3 protein is CASSLAMGGTYEQYF. The CDR3 bases are TGTGCCAGCAGCTTAGCGATGGGGGGGACCTACGAGCAGTACTTC.

This clone was detected only once. One end of the junction does not line up with germline, which may come from a read error. V gene TRBV11-2 combines with J gene TRBJ2-1, with D perhaps matching TRBD2 (5 bases). This CDR3 is 13 amino acids long. Per germline, CDR1 SGHAT and CDR2 FQNNGV. CDR3 nucleotide sequence: TGTGCTAGCAAGCGGTTCGCCCACAATGAGCAGTTCTTC. This translates into CASKRFAHNEQFF.